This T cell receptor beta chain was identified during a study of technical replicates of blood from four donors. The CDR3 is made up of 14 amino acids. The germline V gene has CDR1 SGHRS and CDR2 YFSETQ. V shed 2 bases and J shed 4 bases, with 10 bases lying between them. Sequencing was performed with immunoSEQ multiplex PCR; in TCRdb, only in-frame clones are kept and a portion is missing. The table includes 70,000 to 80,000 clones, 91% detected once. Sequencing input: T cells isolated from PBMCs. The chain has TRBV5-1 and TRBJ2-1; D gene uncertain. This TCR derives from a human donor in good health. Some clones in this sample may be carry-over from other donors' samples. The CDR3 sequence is CASSLVSGYNEQFF. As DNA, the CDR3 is TGCGCCAGCAGCTTAGTTTCCGGGTACAATGAGCAGTTCTTC.